These 28 T cell receptor beta chains share one sample of origin, sequenced in a study of cytomegalovirus exposure and HLA in healthy donors (dated by TCRdb to 2015 to 2018). Library prep was done by the immunoSEQ multiplex PCR assay. TCRdb stores this immuneACCESS table with in-frame sequences only. Part of the clones is absent; in the studies checked, under half of the shortfall reflects unresolved V genes, and no reason is known for the rest. Recorded for this sample are under 65,000 clones; roughly 94% of them occurred a single time. The top ten clones comprise approximately 5.4% of the sample. The sequencing sample was made of PBMCs. Every receptor here comes from a woman under 30 in good health and CMV-seropositive.

V usage is TRBV15 and J usage is TRBJ2-7, with a weak D call TRBD1 (6 bases). The CDR3 spans 15 residues. The V end lost 0 bases, the J end lost 3 bases, and 12 bases lay between the germline ends. Germline assignment: CDR1 LNHNV and CDR2 YYDKDF (reference sequence). This CDR3 is CATSRDRGQYYEQYF. CDR3 in DNA: TGTGCCACCAGCAGAGACAGAGGACAGTACTACGAGCAGTACTTC.

The J gene is TRBJ1-3, the V gene TRBV5-6, with D possibly being TRBD1 (6 bases). The CDR3 has 14 amino acids. V was shortened by 0 bases and J by 10 bases, with 14 bases between the two germline ends. Germline V gene sequence: CDR1 SGHDT, CDR2 YYEEEE. CDR3 amino acids: CASSLVKGGLTIYF. CDR3 bases: TGTGCCAGCAGCTTGGTTAAAGGGGGTCTGACCATATATTTT.

This chain uses TRBV29-1 with TRBJ2-2, with a possible D match to TRBD1 (6 bases). V lost 7 bases to trimming and J lost 7 bases, with 16 bases between them. This CDR3 comprises 13 residues. The germline V gene encodes CDR1 SQVTM and CDR2 ANQGSEA. The CDR3: CSGVLDRGGELFF. For the CDR3, the DNA is TGCAGCGGGGTTTTGGACAGAGGCGGGGAGCTGTTTTTT.

The V gene is TRBV20-1, the J gene TRBJ2-2; no firm D call. The V end lost 5 bases, the J end lost 4 bases, and 5 bases lay between the germline ends. The CDR3 is 11 residues long. Germline V lookup: CDR1 DFQATT, CDR2 SNEGSKA (reference sequence). Written as DNA, the CDR3 is TGCAGTGCTCCACTCACCGGGGAGCTGTTTTTT. Protein product: CSAPLTGELFF.

This chain connects TRBV4-1 to TRBJ2-2; D is possibly TRBD2 (6 bases). V was clipped by 2 bases and J by 4 bases, with 14 bases between them. The CDR3 runs to 16 residues. CDR1 is MGHRA, CDR2 YSYEKL, per germline. Here the CDR3 DNA reads TGCGCCAGCAGCCAAACCGGGACTCCGGCCACCGGGGAGCTGTTTTTT. It is translated as CASSQTGTPATGELFF.

The V gene is TRBV5-6, the J gene TRBJ2-1, with D tentatively TRBD1 (6 bases). Per the germline V gene, CDR1 is SGHDT and CDR2 is YYEEEE. V was cut by 2 bases and J by 4 bases, with 13 bases left in between. The CDR3 spans 15 residues. The CDR3 nucleotides are TGTGCCAGCAGCTTCTACAGGGAACGGTACAATGAGCAGTTCTTC. Translating gives CASSFYRERYNEQFF.

This clone was recorded once. The chain joins TRBV9 to TRBJ2-3; weak D call: TRBD1 (6 bases). This CDR3 contains 15 residues. Germline V CDR1 and CDR2: SGDLS, YYNGEE. V was pared by 3 bases and J by 4 bases, with 15 bases between. Here the CDR3 DNA reads TGTGCCAGCAGCGCCATGACTACAGGGTCAGATACGCAGTATTTT. Protein: CASSAMTTGSDTQYF.

This clone occurred a few times. V and J are TRBV5-5 and TRBJ1-3; D gene uncertain. The CDR3 spans 13 residues. The V and J ends lost 0 bases and 6 bases respectively, with 7 bases between them. CDR1 is SGHKS, CDR2 YYEKEE, per germline (reference sequence). CDR3 amino acids: CASSLVKLNTIYF. The CDR3 region has the DNA TGTGCCAGCAGCTTGGTTAAATTAAACACCATATATTTT.

J is TRBJ1-5 and V is TRBV7-3; D is unresolved. The germline V and J ends were trimmed by 1 base and 0 bases, with 4 bases remaining between them. CDR1 SGHTA and CDR2 FQGTGA come from the germline V gene. The CDR3 is 14 amino acids. The CDR3 protein is CASSLRDSNQPQHF. The CDR3 DNA reads as TGTGCCAGCAGCTTAAGAGATAGCAATCAGCCCCAGCATTTT.

The chain carries TRBV5-4 and TRBJ1-2, with 7 bases fitting TRBD1. The CDR3 sequence is 17 residues long. Germline trimming cut 2 bases from V and 0 bases from J; bases unmatched to any gene: 10. CDR1 is SGHNT, CDR2 YYREEE, per germline (reference sequence). Here the CDR3 DNA reads TGTGCCAGCAGCTTCTACCGGACAGGCAAGGCTAACTATGGCTACACCTTC. Its protein is CASSFYRTGKANYGYTF.

The J gene is TRBJ2-7, the V gene TRBV15; the match to TRBD2 covers 8 bases. CDR3 length: 14 residues. Germline CDR1 is LNHNV and CDR2 is YYDKDF (reference sequence). Trimming removed 9 bases from V and 6 bases from J; junction bases left unmatched: 13. The CDR3 sequence is CATTSDGRAPEQYF. The CDR3 DNA is TGTGCCACAACTAGTGACGGGAGGGCCCCCGAGCAGTACTTC.

The chain links TRBV18 to TRBJ1-4; D may be TRBD1 (5 bases). Germline V gives CDR1 KGHSH, CDR2 LQKENI. The CDR3 runs to 14 residues. Trimming left V 6 bases short and J 5 bases short, with 13 bases between. The CDR3 DNA reads TGTGCCAGCTCCCCAGTCCAGGGCAATGAAAAACTGTTTTTT. It encodes CASSPVQGNEKLFF.

The rearrangement links TRBV11-2 to TRBJ1-1; no definite D call. This CDR3 is 13 amino acids long. Trimming cost V 1 base and J 5 bases, with 8 bases left between them. Per germline, CDR1 SGHAT and CDR2 FQNNGV. The CDR3 loop reads CASSLAWRTEAFF. Here the CDR3 DNA reads TGTGCCAGCAGCTTAGCGTGGCGGACTGAAGCTTTCTTT.

The chain recombines TRBV5-1 with TRBJ1-4; TRBD1 might be the D (6 bases). V lost 2 bases, J lost 7 bases, and 15 bases lay in between. Germline CDR1 is SGHRS and CDR2 is YFSETQ. The CDR3 covers 15 residues. CDR3 in amino acids: CASSFSGHHPEKLFF. CDR3 sequence (DNA): TGCGCCAGCAGCTTCTCGGGACACCATCCTGAAAAACTGTTTTTT.

The rearrangement joins TRBV10-3 to TRBJ1-2, with D uncertain. The germline CDR1 and CDR2 sequences are ENHRY and SYGVKD. The CDR3 is 13 residues long. V lost 5 bases, J lost 4 bases, and 11 bases lay in between. The CDR3 is CAISSGLSYGYTF. In DNA, the CDR3 is TGTGCCATCAGTTCAGGATTGTCCTATGGCTACACCTTC.

V is TRBV11-2 and J is TRBJ2-7, with unresolved D. The CDR3 sequence is 12 residues long. V was pared by 4 bases and J by 7 bases, with 11 bases between. Per the germline V gene, CDR1 is SGHAT and CDR2 is FQNNGV. The CDR3 nucleotides read TGTGCCAGCAGCTCCCGATTTGAGGAGCAGTACTTC. Its protein is CASSSRFEEQYF.

The chain combines TRBV7-2 with TRBJ2-1; 9 bases align to TRBD2. Germline V CDR1 and CDR2: SGHTA, FQGNSA. Unmatched junction bases numbered 6, after V lost 5 bases and J lost 4 bases. The CDR3 contains 15 residues. The CDR3 DNA sequence: TGTGCCAGCAGCCAACTAGCGGGCCAATACAATGAGCAGTTCTTC. Translated: CASSQLAGQYNEQFF.

This clone was seen a single time. V gene TRBV7-9 combines with J gene TRBJ2-5; D is perhaps TRBD2 (6 bases). Germline CDR1 and CDR2: SEHNR and FQNEAQ (reference sequence). This CDR3 has 12 residues. V was trimmed by 5 bases and J by 4 bases, leaving 8 bases between them. The CDR3 sequence: CASSRLGETQYF. The CDR3 region has the DNA TGTGCCAGCAGCCGACTAGGAGAGACCCAGTACTTC.

This sequence joins TRBV27 and TRBJ2-5; 7 bases agree with TRBD1. V gave up 5 bases and J gave up 2 bases; unmatched junction bases: 11. CDR1 is MNHEY and CDR2 is SMNVEV in the germline V gene (reference sequence). The CDR3 is 16 amino acids. CDR3 nucleotide sequence: TGTGCCAGCAGTAGGGGTGACAGGGCCGGGCAAGAGACCCAGTACTTC. The encoded protein is CASSRGDRAGQETQYF.

This chain joins TRBV5-8 and TRBJ2-1; 9 positions match TRBD2. The CDR3 extends over 16 amino acids. The junction had 10 bases not matched to a gene; V was cut back by 2 bases and J by 7 bases. The germline gives CDR1 SGHTS, CDR2 YDEGEE. The CDR3: CASSFPLAGVLNEQFF. DNA for the CDR3: TGTGCCAGCAGCTTCCCTTTAGCGGGAGTTCTGAATGAGCAGTTCTTC.

This chain joins TRBV28 and TRBJ2-1; TRBD2 aligns across 7 bases. The CDR3 is 14 residues long. V lost 5 bases to trimming and J lost 7 bases; unmatched junction nucleotides: 8. CDR1 and CDR2 from the germline V gene are MDHEN and SYDVKM. CDR3 nucleotide sequence: TGTGCCAGCAGTGGGGGAGGGGCGAGAAATGAGCAGTTCTTC. This gives the protein CASSGGGARNEQFF.

The CDR3 reads CASSVTLRYNEQFF. In DNA form, the CDR3 reads TGTGCCAGTAGTGTGACTTTACGGTACAATGAGCAGTTCTTC. The rearrangement joins TRBV19 to TRBJ2-1; D is unclear. The V and J ends lost 5 bases and 4 bases respectively, with 12 bases between them. The CDR3 is 14 residues long. From germline, CDR1 is LNHDA and CDR2 SQIVND (reference sequence).

V usage is TRBV28 and J usage is TRBJ2-7; TRBD1 is a possible D gene (7 bases). The germline CDR1 and CDR2 sequences are MDHEN and SYDVKM. This CDR3 region has 15 residues. V shed 7 bases and J shed 4 bases, with 20 bases lying between them. In nucleotides, the CDR3 is TGTGCCAGCACCATAGGGGGGACAGAAGCTTACGAGCAGTACTTC. Translating gives CASTIGGTEAYEQYF.

This chain joins TRBV2 and TRBJ2-2, with D uncertain. Germline assignment: CDR1 SNHLY and CDR2 FYNNEI. The CDR3 has 14 residues. V was clipped by 4 bases and J by 1 base, with 7 bases between them. In DNA form, the CDR3 reads TGTGCCAGCAGTGGGGCAGTGAACACCGGGGAGCTGTTTTTT. This gives the protein CASSGAVNTGELFF. The complete variable domain, with remaining parts taken from reference TRBV2 and TRBJ2-2, reads EPEVTQTPSHQVTQMGQEVILRCVPISNHLYFYWYRQILGQKVEFLVSFYNNEISEKSEIFDDQFSVERPDGSNFTLKIRSTKLEDSAMYFCASSGAVNTGELFFGEGSRLTVL.

V and J are TRBV30 and TRBJ2-3; 12 bases match TRBD2. The CDR3 extends over 17 amino acids. CDR1 is GTSNPN, CDR2 SVGIG, per germline (reference sequence). The J segment lost 8 bases and the V segment lost 1 base, leaving 13 bases of the junction unmatched. The CDR3 DNA is TGTGCCTGGAGTGGGCCCGGACTAGCGGGGCCATGGGGTACGCAGTATTTT. Translating gives CAWSGPGLAGPWGTQYF.

The V gene is TRBV5-1, the J gene TRBJ1-4, with 7 nucleotides matching TRBD1. The length of the CDR3 is 17 residues. The V gene's germline CDR1 is SGHRS and CDR2 YFSETQ. Germline trimming cut 0 bases from V and 8 bases from J; bases unmatched to any gene: 13. This chain's CDR3 is CASSLGEAPGGTEKLFF. The CDR3 DNA is TGCGCCAGCAGCTTGGGGGAAGCCCCAGGGGGTACGGAAAAACTGTTTTTT.

The chain couples TRBV6-6 to TRBJ2-2, with D possibly TRBD1 on 6 matching bases. CDR3 length equals 12 residues. Germline CDR1 is MNHNY and CDR2 is SVGAGI (reference sequence). V was pared by 5 bases and J by 10 bases, with 11 bases between. This CDR3 is CASSHRVEELFF. CDR3 DNA sequence: TGTGCCAGCAGTCACAGGGTCGAGGAGCTGTTTTTT.

The rearrangement joins TRBV19 to TRBJ1-5, with D unresolved. The CDR3 totals 14 residues. Germline values: CDR1 LNHDA, CDR2 SQIVND (reference sequence). Trimming took off 1 base at V and 0 bases at J, with 4 bases between the two ends. CDR3 bases: TGTGCCAGTAGTATAGTTCATAGCAATCAGCCCCAGCATTTT. This gives the protein CASSIVHSNQPQHF.